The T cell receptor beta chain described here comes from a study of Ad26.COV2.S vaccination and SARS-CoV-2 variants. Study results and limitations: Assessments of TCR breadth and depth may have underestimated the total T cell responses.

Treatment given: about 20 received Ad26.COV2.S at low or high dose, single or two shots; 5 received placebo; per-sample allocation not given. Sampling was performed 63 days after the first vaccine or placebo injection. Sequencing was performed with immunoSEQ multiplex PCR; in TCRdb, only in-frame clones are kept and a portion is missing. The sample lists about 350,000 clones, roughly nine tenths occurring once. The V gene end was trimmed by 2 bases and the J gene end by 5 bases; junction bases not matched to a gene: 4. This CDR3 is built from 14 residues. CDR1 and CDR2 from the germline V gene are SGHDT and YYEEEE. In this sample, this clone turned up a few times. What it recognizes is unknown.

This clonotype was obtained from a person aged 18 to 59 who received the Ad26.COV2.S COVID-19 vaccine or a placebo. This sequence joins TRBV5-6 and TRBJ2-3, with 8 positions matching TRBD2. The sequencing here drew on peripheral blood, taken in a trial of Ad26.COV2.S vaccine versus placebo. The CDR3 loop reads CASSFGLAVDTQYF. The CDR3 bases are TGTGCCAGCAGCTTCGGACTAGCTGTAGATACGCAGTATTTT.